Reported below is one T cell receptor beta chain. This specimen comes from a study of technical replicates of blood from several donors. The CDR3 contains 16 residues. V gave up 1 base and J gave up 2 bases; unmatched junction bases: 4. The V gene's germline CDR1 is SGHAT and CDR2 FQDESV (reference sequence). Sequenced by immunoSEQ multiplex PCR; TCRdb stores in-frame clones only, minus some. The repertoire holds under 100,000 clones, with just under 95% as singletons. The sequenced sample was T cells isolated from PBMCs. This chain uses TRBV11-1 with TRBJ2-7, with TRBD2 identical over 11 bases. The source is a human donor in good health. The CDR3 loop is CASSLVSGRAPYEQYF. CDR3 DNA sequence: TGTGCCAGCAGCTTAGTTAGCGGGAGGGCCCCCTACGAGCAGTACTTC.